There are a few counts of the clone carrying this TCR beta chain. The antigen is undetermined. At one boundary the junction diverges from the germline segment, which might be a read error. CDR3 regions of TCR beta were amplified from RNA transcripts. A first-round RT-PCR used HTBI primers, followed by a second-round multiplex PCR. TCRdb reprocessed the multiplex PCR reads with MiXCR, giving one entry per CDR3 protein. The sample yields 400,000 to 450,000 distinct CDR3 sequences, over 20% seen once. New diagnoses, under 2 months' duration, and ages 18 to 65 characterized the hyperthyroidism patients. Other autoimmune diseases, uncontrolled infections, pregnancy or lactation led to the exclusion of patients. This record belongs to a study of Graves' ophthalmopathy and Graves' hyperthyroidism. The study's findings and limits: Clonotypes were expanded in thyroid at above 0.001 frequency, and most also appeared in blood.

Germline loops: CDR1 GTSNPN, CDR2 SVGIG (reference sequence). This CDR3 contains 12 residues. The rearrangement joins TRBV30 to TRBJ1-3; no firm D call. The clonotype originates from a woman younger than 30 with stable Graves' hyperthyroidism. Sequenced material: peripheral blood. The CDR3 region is CSWSMDGNTIYF. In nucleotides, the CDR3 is TGTTCCTGGAGTATGGATGGAAACACCATATATTTT.